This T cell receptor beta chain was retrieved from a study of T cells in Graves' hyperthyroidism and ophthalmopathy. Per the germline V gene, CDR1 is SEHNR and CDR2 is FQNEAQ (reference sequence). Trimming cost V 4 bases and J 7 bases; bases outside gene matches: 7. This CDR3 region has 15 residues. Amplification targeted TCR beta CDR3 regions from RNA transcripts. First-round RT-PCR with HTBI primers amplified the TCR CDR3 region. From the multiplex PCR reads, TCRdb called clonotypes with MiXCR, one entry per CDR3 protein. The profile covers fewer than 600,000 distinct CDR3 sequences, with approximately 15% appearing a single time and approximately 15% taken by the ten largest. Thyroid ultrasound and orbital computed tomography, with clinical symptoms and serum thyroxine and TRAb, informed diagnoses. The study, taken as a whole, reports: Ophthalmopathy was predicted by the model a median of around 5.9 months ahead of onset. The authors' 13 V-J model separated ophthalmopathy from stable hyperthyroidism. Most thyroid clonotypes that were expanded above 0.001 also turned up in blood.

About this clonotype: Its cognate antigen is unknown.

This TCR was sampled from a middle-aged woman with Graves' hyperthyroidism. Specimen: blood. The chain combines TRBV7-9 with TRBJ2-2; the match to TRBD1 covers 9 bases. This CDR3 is CASSYYRGRVGELFF. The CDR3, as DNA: TGTGCCAGCAGCTACTACAGGGGGCGCGTCGGGGAGCTGTTTTTT.